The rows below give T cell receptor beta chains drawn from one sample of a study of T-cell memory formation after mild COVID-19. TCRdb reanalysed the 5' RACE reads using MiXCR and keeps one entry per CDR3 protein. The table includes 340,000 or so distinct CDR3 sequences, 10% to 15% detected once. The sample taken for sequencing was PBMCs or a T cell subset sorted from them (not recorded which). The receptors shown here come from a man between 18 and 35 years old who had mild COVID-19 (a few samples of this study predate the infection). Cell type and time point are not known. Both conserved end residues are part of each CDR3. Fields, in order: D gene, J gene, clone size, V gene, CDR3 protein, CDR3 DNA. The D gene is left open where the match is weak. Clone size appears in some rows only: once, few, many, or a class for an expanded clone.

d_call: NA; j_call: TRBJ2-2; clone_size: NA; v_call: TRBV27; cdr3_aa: CASSLFFTGELFF; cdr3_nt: TGTGCCAGCAGTTTATTCTTCACCGGGGAGCTGTTTTTT
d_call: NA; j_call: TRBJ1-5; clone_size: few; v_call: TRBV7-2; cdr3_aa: CASTPTPYQPQHF; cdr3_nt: TGTGCCAGCACTCCGACCCCATATCAGCCCCAGCATTTT
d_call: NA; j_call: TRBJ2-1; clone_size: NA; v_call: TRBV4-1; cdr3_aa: CASRTSWGSYNEQFF; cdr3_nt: TGCGCCAGCAGGACCTCCTGGGGGTCCTACAATGAGCAGTTCTTC
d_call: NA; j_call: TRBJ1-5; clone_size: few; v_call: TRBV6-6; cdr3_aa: CASSYSGSGNQPQHF; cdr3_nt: TGTGCCAGCAGTTACTCGGGTAGTGGCAATCAGCCCCAGCATTTT
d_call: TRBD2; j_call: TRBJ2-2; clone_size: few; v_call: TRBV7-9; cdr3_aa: CASSGLADDTGELFF; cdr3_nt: TGTGCCAGCAGCGGGCTAGCGGACGACACCGGGGAGCTGTTTTTT
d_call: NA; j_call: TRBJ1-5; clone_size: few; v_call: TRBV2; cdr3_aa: CASTRGQQPQHF; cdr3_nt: TGTGCCAGCACCCGGGGCCAGCAGCCCCAGCATTTT
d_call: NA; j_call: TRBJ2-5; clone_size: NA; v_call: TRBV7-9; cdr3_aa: CASSLARPGSPITRQETQYF; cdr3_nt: TGTGCCAGCAGCTTAGCGCGCCCGGGTTCGCCCATAACCCGACAAGAGACCCAGTACTTC
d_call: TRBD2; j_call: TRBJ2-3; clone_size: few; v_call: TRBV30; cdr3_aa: CAWSRGLAGGTDTQYF; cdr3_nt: TGTGCCTGGAGTCGAGGACTAGCGGGGGGCACAGATACGCAGTATTTT
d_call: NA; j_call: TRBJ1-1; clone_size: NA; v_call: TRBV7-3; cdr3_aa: CASSPGWGNTEAFF; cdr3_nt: TGTGCCAGCAGCCCCGGGTGGGGGAACACTGAAGCTTTCTTT
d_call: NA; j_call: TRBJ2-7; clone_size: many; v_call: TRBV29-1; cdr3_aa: CSVEPPEHPYEQYF; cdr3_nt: TGCAGCGTTGAGCCGCCCGAACACCCCTACGAGCAGTACTTC